This is a list of T cell receptor beta chains from one sample in a study of T cells in Graves' hyperthyroidism and ophthalmopathy. Using its own MiXCR run on the multiplex PCR reads, TCRdb lists one record per CDR3 protein. The table records a few hundred thousand distinct CDR3 sequences, 15% of them present only once. The sample comprised blood. These receptors came from a woman aged 30 to 39 with Graves' hyperthyroidism. Each CDR3 is given with its conserved first and last residue. D genes are given only for firm matches. Some rows have no size entry. The others give once, few or many, or a class for an expanded clone.

CDR3 protein,CDR3 DNA,CDR3 length,clone size,D gene,V gene,J gene
CASRDRDSQETQYF,TGTGCCAGCAGAGACAGGGACAGTCAAGAGACCCAGTACTTC,14,NA,TRBD1,TRBV6-1,TRBJ2-5
CASSSDGLITRSLEQFF,TGTGCCAGCAGCTCGGACGGACTCATTACCCGATCCCTTGAGCAGTTCTTC,17,once,NA,TRBV7-8,TRBJ2-1
CASSFRGPGNIQYF,TGTGCCAGCAGTTTTCGGGGCCCGGGGAACATTCAGTACTTC,14,many,NA,TRBV28,TRBJ2-4
CASSVSGFGYEQYF,TGCGCCAGCAGCGTGAGCGGGTTCGGCTACGAGCAGTACTTC,14,NA,NA,TRBV5-1,TRBJ2-7
CASSATRYSEAFF,TGTGCCAGCAGTGCCACACGATACAGTGAAGCTTTCTTT,13,many,NA,TRBV2,TRBJ1-1
CASSSQSGGGPYEQYF,TGTGCCAGCAGCTCCCAATCCGGCGGGGGCCCCTACGAGCAGTACTTC,16,few,NA,TRBV7-3,TRBJ2-7
CASSQARVAGGSQETQYF,TGTGCCAGCAGCCAAGCCAGGGTGGCTGGCGGGAGCCAAGAGACCCAGTACTTC,18,NA,TRBD2,TRBV13,TRBJ2-5
CASSPRTGGEQWAFF,TGTGCCAGCAGTCCCCGGACAGGGGGCGAACAGTGGGCTTTCTTT,15,few,TRBD1,TRBV14,TRBJ1-1
CATTDMDYGYTF,TGTGCCACCACGGACATGGACTATGGCTACACCTTC,12,NA,NA,TRBV10-3,TRBJ1-2
CATSLAGLYNEQFF,TGTGCCACCAGTCTAGCGGGCCTTTACAATGAGCAGTTCTTC,14,NA,TRBD2,TRBV24-1,TRBJ2-1
CASMEGTNSGYTF,TGTGCCAGCATGGAGGGAACTAACTCTGGCTACACCTTC,13,NA,NA,TRBV28,TRBJ1-2
CATSDCDRESIPYQETQYF,TGTGCCACCAGTGATTGTGACAGGGAATCAATTCCGTACCAAGAGACCCAGTACTTC,19,few,TRBD1,TRBV24-1,TRBJ2-5
CASSPSDRSYGQYF,TGTGCCAGCAGCCCATCGGACAGGTCCTACGGGCAGTACTTC,14,few,TRBD1,TRBV12-3/TRBV12-4,TRBJ2-7
CASSTRVELFF,TGTGCCAGCAGCACAAGAGTCGAACTGTTTTTT,11,NA,NA,TRBV28,TRBJ1-4
CASSGPGSGRRTGELFF,TGTGCCAGCAGCGGCCCAGGGAGCGGGAGAAGAACCGGGGAGCTGTTTTTT,17,few,TRBD2,TRBV7-2,TRBJ2-2
CASSPDPGEQFF,TGTGCCAGCAGCCCCGACCCTGGTGAGCAGTTCTTC,12,many,NA,TRBV11-3,TRBJ2-1
CASISAYGYTF,TGTGCCAGCATATCCGCCTATGGCTACACCTTC,11,few,NA,TRBV2,TRBJ1-2
CASSHTGYEQYF,TGTGCCAGCAGCCATACAGGCTACGAGCAGTACTTC,12,few,NA,TRBV7-9,TRBJ2-7
CASSLTRTRNTEAFF,TGTGCCAGCAGCTTGACCCGGACAAGGAACACTGAAGCTTTCTTT,15,many,NA,TRBV7-9,TRBJ1-1
CASSHTGGIQPQHF,TGTGCCAGCAGCCACACAGGGGGCATCCAGCCCCAGCATTTT,14,NA,TRBD1,TRBV6-1,TRBJ1-5
CSARPGHLLETQYF,TGCAGTGCTAGACCGGGACACCTGCTAGAGACCCAGTACTTC,14,many,NA,TRBV20-1,TRBJ2-5
CASRQGGGQPQHF,TGTGCCAGCAGACAGGGGGGGGGTCAGCCCCAGCATTTT,13,NA,TRBD1,TRBV12-3/TRBV12-4,TRBJ1-5
CASSGGLAGVFYHEQYF,TGTGCCAGCAGTGGGGGACTAGCGGGAGTCTTTTACCACGAGCAGTACTTC,17,NA,TRBD2,TRBV12-3/TRBV12-4,TRBJ2-7
CSAMTGGLGGNEQFF,TGCAGTGCCATGACCGGGGGACTTGGGGGGAATGAGCAGTTCTTC,15,few,NA,TRBV20-1,TRBJ2-1
CASTVGAHEQYF,TGCGCCAGCACGGTAGGGGCCCACGAGCAGTACTTC,12,NA,NA,TRBV10-1,TRBJ2-7
CASSLLDSSYEQYF,TGCGCCAGCAGCTTGTTGGACAGCTCCTACGAGCAGTACTTC,14,NA,NA,TRBV5-1,TRBJ2-7
CASSQWTSNNTGELFF,TGCGCCAGCAGCCAATGGACTAGCAACAACACCGGGGAGCTGTTTTTT,16,few,TRBD2,TRBV4-1,TRBJ2-2
CASSPDRFYGYTF,TGTGCCAGCAGCCCCGACAGGTTCTATGGCTACACCTTC,13,many,NA,TRBV12-3/TRBV12-4,TRBJ1-2
CASSESLQARSSPLHF,TGTGCCAGCAGTGAGTCCTTACAGGCTAGGAGTTCACCCCTCCACTTT,16,NA,NA,TRBV2,TRBJ1-6
CASSSRTSSSYEQYF,TGTGCCAGCAGCTCCCGGACTAGCAGCTCCTACGAGCAGTACTTC,15,many,TRBD2,TRBV7-8,TRBJ2-7
CASSLSGGSSYNEQFF,TGTGCCAGCAGCTTAAGCGGAGGTAGCTCCTACAATGAGCAGTTCTTC,16,many,NA,TRBV11-2,TRBJ2-1
CASGVYSTDTQYF,TGTGCGAGCGGGGTCTATAGCACAGATACGCAGTATTTT,13,few,TRBD2,TRBV3-1,TRBJ2-3
CASSGVPEAFF,TGTGCCAGCTCAGGGGTCCCTGAAGCTTTCTTT,11,many,NA,TRBV2,TRBJ1-1
CASSSHTGTLTGELFF,TGTGCCAGCAGTTCTCACACAGGGACCCTCACCGGGGAGCTGTTTTTT,16,many,NA,TRBV12-3/TRBV12-4,TRBJ2-2
CASGDRPLNTGELFF,TGTGCCAGCGGGGATCGGCCACTAAACACCGGGGAGCTGTTTTTT,15,many,NA,TRBV11-2,TRBJ2-2
CASSPRGQGANYGYTF,TGTGCCAGCAGTCCCCGGGGACAGGGAGCTAACTATGGCTACACCTTC,16,once,TRBD1,TRBV6-1,TRBJ1-2
CASSQEGDRGRWGETQYF,TGTGCCAGCAGCCAAGAAGGGGACAGGGGGCGATGGGGAGAGACCCAGTACTTC,18,few,TRBD1,TRBV4-2,TRBJ2-5
CASSSPTSGSRKTQYF,TGTGCCAGCAGTTCTCCGACTAGCGGGAGTCGGAAGACCCAGTACTTC,16,many,TRBD2,TRBV12-3/TRBV12-4,TRBJ2-5
CATHLRGRGSTCEQYF,TGTGCCACACACCTCCGAGGTCGGGGGTCAACCTGCGAGCAGTACTTC,16,few,NA,TRBV27,TRBJ2-7
CASSLDGGSQPQHF,TGCGCCAGCAGCTTGGACGGGGGAAGTCAGCCCCAGCATTTT,14,few,NA,TRBV5-1,TRBJ1-5
CASSLAGRFYTEAFF,TGTGCCAGCAGCTTAGCGGGCCGATTTTACACTGAAGCTTTCTTT,15,NA,NA,TRBV7-9,TRBJ1-1
CATTPQHF,TGTGCCACAACGCCCCAGCATTTT,8,many,NA,TRBV28,TRBJ1-5
CASSPGTSVDEQYF,TGCGCCAGCAGCCCCGGGACTAGCGTGGACGAGCAGTACTTC,14,many,TRBD2,TRBV5-1,TRBJ2-7
CAISTSLEEQYF,TGTGCCATCAGTACCAGTTTAGAGGAGCAGTACTTC,12,NA,NA,TRBV10-3,TRBJ2-7
CASSWEGKATPLHF,TGTGCCAGCAGTTGGGAGGGGAAGGCGACACCCCTCCACTTT,14,few,NA,TRBV27,TRBJ1-6
CASSPVKGAPAGNTIYF,TGTGCCAGCAGCCCCGTGAAGGGGGCGCCGGCTGGAAACACCATATATTTT,17,few,TRBD1,TRBV28,TRBJ1-3
CASRAGGGQDTEAFF,TGTGCCAGCAGGGCGGGGGGGGGCCAAGACACTGAAGCTTTCTTT,15,NA,NA,TRBV5-4,TRBJ1-1
CSARKTANTEAFF,TGCAGTGCTAGAAAGACAGCCAACACTGAAGCTTTCTTT,13,few,NA,TRBV20-1,TRBJ1-1
CASSITGTSYEQYF,TGTGCCAGTAGTATCACAGGGACCTCCTACGAGCAGTACTTC,14,few,NA,TRBV19,TRBJ2-7
CSVEETGFDEQFF,TGCAGCGTTGAAGAGACAGGGTTCGATGAGCAGTTCTTC,13,many,TRBD1,TRBV29-1,TRBJ2-1
CASSLAVGGGAYNEQFF,TGTGCCAGCAGCTTAGCGGTGGGAGGAGGAGCCTACAATGAGCAGTTCTTC,17,many,NA,TRBV7-9,TRBJ2-1
CASSTRVHGQLPSETQYF,TGTGCCAGCAGCACCCGCGTACACGGACAGCTACCTAGTGAGACCCAGTACTTC,18,many,NA,TRBV6-2/TRBV6-3,TRBJ2-5
CASSQGGFNQPQHF,TGTGCCAGCAGCCAAGGGGGATTCAATCAGCCCCAGCATTTT,14,many,NA,TRBV9,TRBJ1-5
CAISESIAGYEQYF,TGTGCCATCAGTGAGTCGATAGCGGGTTACGAGCAGTACTTC,14,NA,TRBD2,TRBV10-3,TRBJ2-7
CASSPPGQMGFYEQYF,TGTGCCAGCAGCCCACCGGGACAGATGGGTTTCTACGAGCAGTACTTC,16,many,TRBD1,TRBV7-8,TRBJ2-7
CASSLVGTGGIYNEQFF,TGTGCCAGCAGCTTAGTAGGGACAGGGGGAATCTACAATGAGCAGTTCTTC,17,many,TRBD1,TRBV11-3,TRBJ2-1
CASSILGQGVSPLHF,TGTGCCAGTAGTATTCTGGGACAGGGGGTTTCACCCCTCCACTTT,15,few,TRBD1,TRBV19,TRBJ1-6
CASSLTSSYSTDTQYF,TGTGCCAGCAGCCTGACTAGCAGTTACTCCACAGATACGCAGTATTTT,16,NA,TRBD2,TRBV5-6,TRBJ2-3
CASSLYALTALNYGYTF,TGTGCCAGCAGCTTATATGCCCTGACAGCTCTAAACTATGGCTACACCTTC,17,NA,NA,TRBV13,TRBJ1-2
CASSEGITSETQYF,TGCGCCAGCAGTGAGGGAATCACCTCGGAGACCCAGTACTTC,14,few,NA,TRBV10-1,TRBJ2-5